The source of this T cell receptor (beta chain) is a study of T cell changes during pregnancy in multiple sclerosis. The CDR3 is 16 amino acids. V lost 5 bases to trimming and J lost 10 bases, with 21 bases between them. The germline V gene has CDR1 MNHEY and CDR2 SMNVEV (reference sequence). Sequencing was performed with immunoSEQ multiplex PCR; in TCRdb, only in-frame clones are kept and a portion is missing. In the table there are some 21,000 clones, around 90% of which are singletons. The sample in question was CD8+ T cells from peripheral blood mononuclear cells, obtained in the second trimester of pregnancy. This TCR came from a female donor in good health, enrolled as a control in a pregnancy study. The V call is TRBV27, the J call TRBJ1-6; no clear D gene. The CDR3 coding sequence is TGTGCCAGCAGTCCCTTATCTGGAGGACCAGAGTCACCCCTCCACTTT. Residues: CASSPLSGGPESPLHF.